A few counts support the clone carrying this T cell receptor (beta chain). Its specificity is unknown. The CDR3 is 14 residues long. V shed 7 bases, J shed 6 bases, and the junction held 4 bases outside the gene matches. CDR1 ENHRY and CDR2 SYGVKD come from the germline V gene. The data are from a study of identical twins. Study-wide results and limits: Alpha sequences that were out-of-frame and twin-shared showed an excess of low generation probability. With monozygotic twins, out-of-frame TCR alpha sharing exceeded what models estimated.

TCRdb ran MiXCR on the 5' RACE reads and lists one entry per CDR3 protein. The profile covers 750,000 to 950,000 distinct CDR3 sequences, with about 12% appearing a single time and about 1.6% taken by the ten largest. Healthy Caucasians made up all donors. This sample was also put to use in a study of yellow fever vaccine responses in identical twins.

The rearrangement uses TRBV10-3 and TRBJ1-6; 9 positions agree with TRBD1. This sequence was found in a woman aged 18-35 years in good health. What was sequenced was PBMCs. CDR3 protein: CAITPTGGNSPLHF. Here the CDR3 DNA reads TGTGCCATCACCCCGACAGGGGGTAATTCACCCCTCCACTTT.